The entry that follows covers one T cell receptor (beta chain) sequence. What it recognizes is unknown. These data come from a study of cytomegalovirus exposure and HLA in healthy donors. Study overall: The Caucasian-associated ancestry cluster held roughly 81% of roughly 400 genotyped donors. Study observations and caveats: What a later analysis reportedly showed was that an Asian-associated ancestry cluster had fewer N-insertions than the roughly 700-donor mean. A few CMV-associated chains were confirmed in vitro to be specific for CMV antigens. As a later analysis showed, a missense DCLRE1C variant was linked to trimming of TCR beta V- and J-genes.

It was with 60 Vbeta and 13 Jbeta primers that the PCR ran. Clones were sequenced by immunoSEQ multiplex PCR, and TCRdb holds only the in-frame ones, with some missing. The sample records approximately 130,000 clones, 6.5% to 9.5% being singletons. The CDR3 covers 13 residues. Trimming took 4 bases from V and 1 from J, leaving 10 bases between them. Germline V gene lookup returns CDR1 SQVTM and CDR2 ANQGSEA. The chain is built from TRBV29-1 and TRBJ1-1; no clear D gene. The clonotype comes from a woman in her thirties or forties in good health and CMV-seropositive. The sequenced material came from PBMCs. The CDR3 bases are TGCAGCGTTGTAACAGCGGGGAACACTGAAGCTTTCTTT. This sequence encodes CSVVTAGNTEAFF.